These 27 T cell receptor beta chains originate from one sample sequenced in a study of T cell changes during pregnancy in multiple sclerosis. Clones were read by immunoSEQ multiplex PCR, and TCRdb kept only the in-frame ones, dropping some. In the table there are tens of thousands of clones, about 92% of which are singletons. Specimen: CD4+ T cells from peripheral blood mononuclear cells, collected after pregnancy. These receptors came from a female donor with multiple sclerosis, enrolled in a pregnancy study.

This clone was found a few times. This chain uses TRBV30 with TRBJ2-7, with D possibly matching TRBD2 (5 bases). In germline, CDR1 is GTSNPN, CDR2 SVGIG (reference sequence). V shed 0 bases and J shed 3 bases, with 6 bases lying between them. There are 12 residues in the CDR3. In DNA form, the CDR3 reads TGTGCCTGGAGTGTACGGGGCTACGAGCAGTACTTC. This codes for CAWSVRGYEQYF.

The J gene is TRBJ2-2, the V gene TRBV6-5; D may be TRBD1 (5 bases). CDR3 length: 15 residues. V lost 2 bases and J lost 1, with 8 bases in between. CDR1 and CDR2 (germline): MNHEY, SVGAGI. CDR3 in amino acids: CASSYDSRNTGELFF. CDR3 nucleotide sequence: TGTGCCAGCAGTTACGACAGTAGGAACACCGGGGAGCTGTTTTTT.

The chain employs TRBV10-3 and TRBJ2-5; 11 bases are a match to TRBD1. Germline CDR1 is ENHRY and CDR2 is SYGVKD. The CDR3 runs 15 residues. The junction had 8 bases not matched to a gene; V was cut back by 5 bases and J by 6 bases. The CDR3 DNA reads TGTGCCATCAGTACGGCAGGGACAGGGGGAAAGACCCAGTACTTC. This sequence encodes CAISTAGTGGKTQYF.

The V call is TRBV25-1, the J call TRBJ1-4; 7 bases are shared with TRBD1. The CDR3 is 15 amino acids. The germline V gene encodes CDR1 MGHDK and CDR2 SYGVNS. V shed 2 bases and J 5 bases; nucleotides not matched to a gene: 5. The chain's CDR3 is CASSEAGTANEKLFF. CDR3 sequence (DNA): TGTGCCAGCAGTGAAGCCGGGACAGCGAATGAAAAACTGTTTTTT.

This chain connects TRBV27 to TRBJ2-7, with D perhaps matching TRBD1 (6 bases). The V gene lost 3 bases and the J gene lost 6 bases, with 18 bases spanning the gap. Germline CDR1 and CDR2: MNHEY and SMNVEV (reference sequence). The CDR3 is 15 residues long. The CDR3 is CASSLARQGTAEQYF. CDR3 sequence (DNA): TGTGCCAGCAGTTTGGCTCGGCAGGGGACCGCCGAGCAGTACTTC.

The V gene is TRBV2, the J gene TRBJ2-7; 9 bases agree with TRBD1. Trimming cost V 4 bases and J 3 bases; bases outside gene matches: 10. The CDR3 has 16 amino acids. Germline CDR1 SNHLY, CDR2 FYNNEI. In DNA, the CDR3 is TGTGCCAGCAGTGTTGAATCCGGGACAGGGTTCTACGAGCAGTACTTC. Residues: CASSVESGTGFYEQYF.

The chain carries TRBV11-2 and TRBJ2-7; 8 bases are shared with TRBD2. The CDR3 is 14 residues long. The V segment lost 3 bases and the J segment 3 bases; nucleotides outside the gene matches: 4. Germline CDR1 and CDR2: SGHAT and FQNNGV. CDR3 amino acids: CASSFGGALYEQYF. CDR3 nucleotides: TGTGCCAGCAGCTTCGGGGGGGCCCTCTACGAGCAGTACTTC.

This sequence joins TRBV7-2 and TRBJ1-6; D uncertain. V lost 3 bases, J lost 5 bases, and 11 bases lay in between. Germline V gene sequence: CDR1 SGHTA, CDR2 FQGNSA. This CDR3 region has 15 residues. The CDR3 loop is CASSLRRSDNSPLHF. The CDR3 nucleotides are TGTGCCAGCAGCTTGAGAAGGAGCGATAATTCACCCCTCCACTTT.

The chain links TRBV2 to TRBJ2-1, with 10 bases fitting TRBD2. V lost 5 bases and J lost 0; bases outside the gene matches: 16. This CDR3 is built from 20 residues. Germline CDR1 and CDR2: SNHLY and FYNNEI. CDR3 protein: CASSSPGASGGPSSYNEQFF. For the CDR3, the DNA is TGTGCCAGCAGTTCACCCGGGGCTAGCGGGGGCCCCAGCTCCTACAATGAGCAGTTCTTC.

V and J are TRBV29-1 and TRBJ2-7, with 7 bases aligning to TRBD1. This CDR3 contains 11 residues. The trim removed 5 bases at V and 6 bases at J, leaving 4 bases unmatched. Germline loops: CDR1 SQVTM, CDR2 ANQGSEA. The CDR3 is CSVITGVEQYF. CDR3 bases: TGCAGCGTTATTACAGGGGTCGAGCAGTACTTC.

Comment on this clone: A read error may produce the germline difference seen at one junction end. This sequence joins TRBV9 and TRBJ1-5; the D gene is possibly TRBD1 (6 bases). Germline values: CDR1 SGDLS, CDR2 YYNGEE. CDR3 length: 14 residues. The CDR3 region has the DNA TGTGCCAGCACCGAAGGGGGTAGCGATCAGCCCCAGCATTTT. This sequence encodes CASTEGGSDQPQHF.

The rearrangement joins TRBV6-5 to TRBJ2-2, with 8 bases identical to TRBD1. Looked up from germline, CDR1 is MNHEY and CDR2 is SVGAGI. V was pared by 6 bases and J by 0 bases, with 3 bases of the junction left unmatched. The CDR3 is 15 amino acids. The CDR3 loop reads CASSLGQANTGELFF. The DNA for the CDR3 is TGTGCCAGCAGCCTGGGACAGGCGAACACCGGGGAGCTGTTTTTT.

The V gene is TRBV4-3, the J gene TRBJ2-5; D possibly corresponds to TRBD2 (7 bases). Trimming removed 4 bases from V and 5 bases from J, with 17 bases in between. CDR3 length equals 15 residues. Germline CDR1 is LGHNA and CDR2 is YSLEER. The CDR3 loop reads CASSREGGLEETQYF. In nucleotides, the CDR3 is TGCGCCAGCAGCCGGGAGGGGGGGCTTGAGGAGACCCAGTACTTC.

The CDR3 DNA reads TGTGCCAGCAGCACTAAAGCCGGTTATTCAAATAATTCACCCCTCCACTTT. Its translation is CASSTKAGYSNNSPLHF. The chain employs TRBV9 and TRBJ1-6; D not resolved. V lost 4 bases, J lost 5 bases, and 19 bases lay in between. The CDR3 runs 17 residues. Germline CDR1 and CDR2: SGDLS and YYNGEE.

CDR3 bases: TGTGCCAGCAGCCGCCCGGGACAGGGCAATCAGCCCCAGCATTTT. Translating gives CASSRPGQGNQPQHF. The chain combines TRBV7-2 with TRBJ1-5, with 8 bases lining up with TRBD1. Germline CDR1 reads SGHTA; CDR2 reads FQGNSA. The V gene end was trimmed by 5 bases and the J gene end by 2 bases; junction bases not matched to a gene: 5. This CDR3 is built from 15 residues.

This chain uses TRBV7-2 with TRBJ2-1; tentative D call: TRBD2 (5 bases). Germline V gene sequence: CDR1 SGHTA, CDR2 FQGNSA. The CDR3 extends over 13 amino acids. Trimming took off 2 bases at V and 6 bases at J, with 8 bases between the two ends. The DNA for the CDR3 is TGTGCCAGCAGCTTAAGGAGGTTCAATGAGCAGTTCTTC. This sequence encodes CASSLRRFNEQFF.

The rearrangement joins TRBV7-3 to TRBJ2-5, with TRBD2 identical over 10 bases. The junction had 3 bases not matched to a gene; V was cut back by 0 bases and J by 2 bases. CDR3 length: 16 residues. Germline V CDR1 and CDR2: SGHTA, FQGTGA. CDR3 protein: CASSLTGLAIQETQYF. CDR3 sequence (DNA): TGTGCCAGCAGCTTAACGGGACTAGCGATACAAGAGACCCAGTACTTC.

This clone occurred a few times. This rearrangement joins TRBV2 to TRBJ1-1; D gene uncertain. The CDR3 runs to 11 residues. Between the trimmed V and J ends, which lost 5 bases and 6 bases, there was a span of 7 bases. Germline loops: CDR1 SNHLY, CDR2 FYNNEI. The CDR3 DNA reads as TGTGCCAGCAGTACTCGGGCTGAAGCTTTCTTT. Translating gives CASSTRAEAFF.

This clone was detected once. The chain combines TRBV6-5 with TRBJ1-1, with TRBD1 as a possible D gene (5 bases). Trimming removed 10 bases at V and 6 bases at J, with 21 bases between. The V gene's germline CDR1 is MNHEY and CDR2 SVGAGI. The CDR3 extends over 14 amino acids. The CDR3 spells CATWGDPPEPEAFF. For the CDR3, the DNA is TGTGCCACCTGGGGGGACCCCCCCGAGCCTGAAGCTTTCTTT.

V and J are TRBV2 and TRBJ1-5; 9 bases fit TRBD1. The trim removed 2 bases at V and 4 bases at J, leaving 3 bases unmatched. CDR1 and CDR2 (germline): SNHLY, FYNNEI. This CDR3 spans 15 amino acids. The CDR3 spells CASSETDRGNQPQHF. CDR3 nucleotides: TGTGCCAGCAGTGAAACGGACAGGGGAAATCAGCCCCAGCATTTT.

Here the CDR3 reads CASSQDRGGKGSMNTEAFF. The CDR3 nucleotides are TGCGCCAGCAGCCAAGATAGGGGAGGGAAGGGTAGCATGAACACTGAAGCTTTCTTT. The chain couples TRBV4-1 to TRBJ1-1; maybe TRBD1 (5 bases). Trimming removed 0 bases from V and 0 bases from J, with 20 bases in between. The CDR3 has 19 residues. The germline CDR1 and CDR2 sequences are MGHRA and YSYEKL.

The V and J genes are TRBV6-1 and TRBJ1-1, with a possible D match to TRBD1 (6 bases). The CDR3 is 13 residues long. Germline V gene lookup returns CDR1 MNHNS and CDR2 SASEGT. V lost 6 bases, J lost 7 bases, and 15 bases lay in between. The CDR3 spells CASRGQRGDEAFF. The CDR3 DNA reads as TGTGCCAGCAGGGGACAAAGGGGCGATGAAGCTTTCTTT.

This sequence joins TRBV18 and TRBJ2-1, with D perhaps TRBD2 (5 bases). Germline V gives CDR1 KGHSH, CDR2 LQKENI. This CDR3 has 14 amino acids. The V end lost 6 bases, the J end lost 7 bases, and 16 bases lay between the germline ends. The CDR3 spells CASSPPDYYNEQFF. CDR3 DNA: TGTGCCAGCTCCCCTCCTGACTATTATAATGAGCAGTTCTTC.

This sequence joins TRBV19 and TRBJ1-1; D may be TRBD1 (6 bases). V was cut by 6 bases and J by 0 bases, with 14 bases left in between. This CDR3 spans 15 amino acids. CDR1 is LNHDA and CDR2 is SQIVND in the germline V gene (reference sequence). CDR3 sequence: CASRPTGTLNTEAFF. The CDR3 DNA sequence: TGTGCCAGTAGGCCTACAGGGACCCTGAACACTGAAGCTTTCTTT.

The chain has TRBV25-1 and TRBJ1-2; the D is unclear. V lost 3 bases and J 8 bases, leaving 13 bases between the germline ends. CDR1 is MGHDK and CDR2 is SYGVNS in the germline V gene. This CDR3 has 13 residues. The CDR3 loop is CASSDISLGGYTF. CDR3 DNA: TGTGCCAGCAGTGACATTTCCCTCGGGGGCTACACCTTC.

This clone was seen once. J is TRBJ2-7 and V is TRBV7-2; TRBD2 might be the D (6 bases). The germline V gene has CDR1 SGHTA and CDR2 FQGNSA. The CDR3 sequence is 13 residues long. Trimming left V 4 bases short and J 11 bases short, with 18 bases between. CDR3 DNA: TGTGCCAGCAGCTCACATCATCCGGGACTTGAGTACTTC. This codes for CASSSHHPGLEYF.

The chain combines TRBV6-4 with TRBJ2-3; 8 bases map to TRBD2. The CDR3 is made up of 15 amino acids. The trim removed 7 bases at V and 5 bases at J, leaving 11 bases unmatched. Germline CDR1 is MRHNA and CDR2 is SNTAGT. The CDR3 region is CASTVRGGVLDTQYF. DNA for the CDR3: TGTGCCAGCACCGTCCGGGGGGGCGTCTTAGATACGCAGTATTTT.